The clone carrying this T cell receptor beta chain was seen a few times. Its antigen remains unknown. One end of the junction varies from germline; a read error may be responsible. Oncomine TCR Beta short-read sequencing was applied to DNA from cultured CD4+ T cells. TCRdb re-called the PCR reads with MiXCR, one entry per CDR3 protein. Among approximately 20,000 distinct CDR3 sequences listed, about three quarters were seen once. This entry comes from a study of vaccination and CD4 T cells after COVID-19. The treatment was: roughly 10-day PBMC culture with coronavirus spike peptide pools or control peptides (ViraFEST assay). The germline V gene has CDR1 MNHEY and CDR2 SMNVEV (reference sequence). The CDR3 totals 12 residues.

The sample consisted of CD4+ T cells from blood, cultured in vitro, taken after SARS-CoV-2 vaccination. This chain links TRBV27 with TRBJ1-6; no firm D call. The clonotype originates from a human donor who received a COVID-19 vaccine. DNA for the CDR3: TGTGCCAGCAGTTCGACGTTCGGGGTGCTCAACTTT. Protein sequence: CASSSTFGVLNF.